This T cell receptor (beta chain) appears in the sequencing data of a study of blood T cells in healthy people across ages. A J-beta primer mix and a sample-barcoded 5' primer were used in a second PCR of roughly 6 to 11 cycles. Each sample yielded at least 3 million CDR3-containing paired-end reads. TCRdb reprocessed the 5' RACE reads via MiXCR and lists one record per CDR3 protein. The sample records just under 900,000 distinct CDR3 sequences, 29% being singletons. Concerning this clonotype itself: One base away lies a much larger clone, so this may be a sequencing read error.

Sequencing was performed on blood. This receptor was identified in a woman aged 80 or older in good health.

CDR3: CAGRPVGIYNEQFF. The CDR3 DNA reads TGTGCCGGCCGTCCCGTGGGTATCTACAATGAGCAGTTCTTC. The chain employs TRBV6-1 and TRBJ2-1; D remains unclear. The CDR3 is 14 amino acids. The V end was cut by 11 bases, the J end by 3 bases, with 17 bases between. Germline CDR1 is MNHNS and CDR2 is SASEGT.